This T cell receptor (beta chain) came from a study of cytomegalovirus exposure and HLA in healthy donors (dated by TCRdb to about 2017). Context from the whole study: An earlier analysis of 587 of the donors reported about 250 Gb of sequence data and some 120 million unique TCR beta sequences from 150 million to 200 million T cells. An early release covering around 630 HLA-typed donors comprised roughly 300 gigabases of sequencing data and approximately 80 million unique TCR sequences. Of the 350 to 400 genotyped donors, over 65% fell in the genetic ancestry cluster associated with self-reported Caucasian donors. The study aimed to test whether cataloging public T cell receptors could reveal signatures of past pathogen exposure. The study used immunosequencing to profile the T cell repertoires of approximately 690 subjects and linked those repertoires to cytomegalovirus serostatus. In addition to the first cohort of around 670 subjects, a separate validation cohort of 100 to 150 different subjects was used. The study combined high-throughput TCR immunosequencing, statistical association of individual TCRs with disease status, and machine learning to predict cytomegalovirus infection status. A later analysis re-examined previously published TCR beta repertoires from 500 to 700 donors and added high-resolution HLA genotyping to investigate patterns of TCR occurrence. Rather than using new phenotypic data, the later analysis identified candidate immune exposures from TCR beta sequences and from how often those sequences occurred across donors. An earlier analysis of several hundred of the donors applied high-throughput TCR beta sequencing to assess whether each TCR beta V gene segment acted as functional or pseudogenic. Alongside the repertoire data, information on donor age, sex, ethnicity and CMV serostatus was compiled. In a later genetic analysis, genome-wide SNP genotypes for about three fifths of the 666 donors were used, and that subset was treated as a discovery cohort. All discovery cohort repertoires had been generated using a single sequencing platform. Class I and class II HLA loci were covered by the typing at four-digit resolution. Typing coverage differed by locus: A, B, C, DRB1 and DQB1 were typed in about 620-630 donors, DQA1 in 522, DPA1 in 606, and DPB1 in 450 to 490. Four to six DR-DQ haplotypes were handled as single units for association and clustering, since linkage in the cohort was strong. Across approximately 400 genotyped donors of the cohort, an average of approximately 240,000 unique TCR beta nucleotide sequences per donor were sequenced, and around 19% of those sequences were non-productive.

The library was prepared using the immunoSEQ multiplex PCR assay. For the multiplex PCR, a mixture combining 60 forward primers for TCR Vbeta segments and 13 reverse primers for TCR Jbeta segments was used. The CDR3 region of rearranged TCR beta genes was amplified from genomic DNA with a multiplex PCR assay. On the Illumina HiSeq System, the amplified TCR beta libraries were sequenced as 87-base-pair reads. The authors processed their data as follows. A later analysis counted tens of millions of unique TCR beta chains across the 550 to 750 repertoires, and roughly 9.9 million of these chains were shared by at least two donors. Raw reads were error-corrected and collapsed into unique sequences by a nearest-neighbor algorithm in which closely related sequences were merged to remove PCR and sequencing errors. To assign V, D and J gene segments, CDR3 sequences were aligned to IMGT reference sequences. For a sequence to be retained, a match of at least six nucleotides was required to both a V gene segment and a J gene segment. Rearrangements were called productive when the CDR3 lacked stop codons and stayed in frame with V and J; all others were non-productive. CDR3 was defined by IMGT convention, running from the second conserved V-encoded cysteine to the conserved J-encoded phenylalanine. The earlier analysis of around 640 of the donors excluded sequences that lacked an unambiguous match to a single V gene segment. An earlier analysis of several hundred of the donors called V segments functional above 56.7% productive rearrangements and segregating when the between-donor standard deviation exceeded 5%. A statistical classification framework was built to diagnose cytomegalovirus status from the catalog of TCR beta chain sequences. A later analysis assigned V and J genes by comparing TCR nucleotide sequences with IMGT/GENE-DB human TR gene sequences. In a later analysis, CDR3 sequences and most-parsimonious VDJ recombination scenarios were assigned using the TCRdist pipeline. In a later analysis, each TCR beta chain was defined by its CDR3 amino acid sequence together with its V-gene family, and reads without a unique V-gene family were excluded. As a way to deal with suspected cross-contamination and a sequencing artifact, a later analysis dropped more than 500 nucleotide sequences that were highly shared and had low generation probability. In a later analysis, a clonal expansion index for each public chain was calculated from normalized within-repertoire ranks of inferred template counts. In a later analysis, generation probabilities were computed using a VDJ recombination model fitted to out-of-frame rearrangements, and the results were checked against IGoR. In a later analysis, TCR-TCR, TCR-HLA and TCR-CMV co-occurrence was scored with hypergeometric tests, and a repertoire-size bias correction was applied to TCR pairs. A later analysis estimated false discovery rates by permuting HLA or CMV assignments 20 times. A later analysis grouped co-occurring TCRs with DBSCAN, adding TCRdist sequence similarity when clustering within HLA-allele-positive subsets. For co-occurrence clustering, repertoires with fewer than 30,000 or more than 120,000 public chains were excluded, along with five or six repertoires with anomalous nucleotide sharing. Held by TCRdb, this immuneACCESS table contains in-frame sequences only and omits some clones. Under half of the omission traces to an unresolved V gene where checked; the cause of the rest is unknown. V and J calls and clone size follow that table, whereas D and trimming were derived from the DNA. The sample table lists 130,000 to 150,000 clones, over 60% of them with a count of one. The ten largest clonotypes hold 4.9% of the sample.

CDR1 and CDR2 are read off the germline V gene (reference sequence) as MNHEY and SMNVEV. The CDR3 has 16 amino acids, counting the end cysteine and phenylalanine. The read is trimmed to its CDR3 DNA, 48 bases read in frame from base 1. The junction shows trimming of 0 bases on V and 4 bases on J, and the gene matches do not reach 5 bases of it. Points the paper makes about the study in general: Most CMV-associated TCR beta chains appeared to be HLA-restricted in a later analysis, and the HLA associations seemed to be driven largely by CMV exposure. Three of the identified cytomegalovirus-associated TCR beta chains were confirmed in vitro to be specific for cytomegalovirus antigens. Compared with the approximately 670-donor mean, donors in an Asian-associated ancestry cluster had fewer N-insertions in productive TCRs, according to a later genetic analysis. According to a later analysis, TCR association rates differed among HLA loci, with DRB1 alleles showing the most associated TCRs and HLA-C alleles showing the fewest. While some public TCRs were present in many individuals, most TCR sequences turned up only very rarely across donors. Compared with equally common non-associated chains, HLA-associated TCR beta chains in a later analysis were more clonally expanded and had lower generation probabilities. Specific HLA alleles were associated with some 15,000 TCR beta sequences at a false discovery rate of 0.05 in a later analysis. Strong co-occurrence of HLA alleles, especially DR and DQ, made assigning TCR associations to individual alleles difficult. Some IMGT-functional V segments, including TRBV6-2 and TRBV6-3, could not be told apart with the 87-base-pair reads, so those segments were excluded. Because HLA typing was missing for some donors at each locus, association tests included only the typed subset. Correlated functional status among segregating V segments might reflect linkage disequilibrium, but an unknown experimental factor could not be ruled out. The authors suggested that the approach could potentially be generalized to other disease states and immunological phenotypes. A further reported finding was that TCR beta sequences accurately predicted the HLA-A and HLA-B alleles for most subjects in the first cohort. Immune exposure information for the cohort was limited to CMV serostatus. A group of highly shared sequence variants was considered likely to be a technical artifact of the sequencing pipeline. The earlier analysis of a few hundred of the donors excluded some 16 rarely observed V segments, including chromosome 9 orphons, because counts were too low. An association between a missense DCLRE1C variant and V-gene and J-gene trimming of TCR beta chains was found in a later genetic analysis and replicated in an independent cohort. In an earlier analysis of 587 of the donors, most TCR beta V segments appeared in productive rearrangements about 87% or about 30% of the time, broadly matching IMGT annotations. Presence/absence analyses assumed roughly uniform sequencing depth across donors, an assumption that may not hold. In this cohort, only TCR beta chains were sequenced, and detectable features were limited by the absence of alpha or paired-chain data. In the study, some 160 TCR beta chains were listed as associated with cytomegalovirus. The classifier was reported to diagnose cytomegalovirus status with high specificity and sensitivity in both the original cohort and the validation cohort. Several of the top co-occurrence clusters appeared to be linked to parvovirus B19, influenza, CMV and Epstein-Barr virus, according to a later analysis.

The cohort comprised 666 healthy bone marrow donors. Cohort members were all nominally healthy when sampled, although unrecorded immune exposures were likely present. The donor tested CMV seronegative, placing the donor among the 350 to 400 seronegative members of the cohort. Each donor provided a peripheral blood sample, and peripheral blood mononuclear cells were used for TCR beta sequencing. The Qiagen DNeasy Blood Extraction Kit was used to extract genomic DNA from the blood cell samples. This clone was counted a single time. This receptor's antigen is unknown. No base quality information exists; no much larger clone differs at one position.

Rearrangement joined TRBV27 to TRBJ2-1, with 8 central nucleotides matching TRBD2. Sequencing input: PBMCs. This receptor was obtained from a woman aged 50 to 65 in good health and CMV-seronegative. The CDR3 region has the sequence CASSLSSGGPYNEQFF. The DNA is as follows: TGTGCCAGCAGTTTATCAAGCGGGGGCCCTTACAATGAGCAGTTCTTC.